Shown below are 17 T cell receptor beta chains from a single sample sequenced in a study of T-cell reconstitution after alpha-beta-depleted transplantation in children. General study points: T-cell counts and diversity at one year post-transplant came mainly from newly produced T cells.

These receptors have no identified antigens. Unique molecular identifiers were used to barcode this TCRbeta library. MiXCR, applied by TCRdb to the PCR reads, yields one record per CDR3 protein. The table records a few hundred thousand distinct CDR3 sequences, approximately 7.3% of them present only once. Sequencing used peripheral blood, obtained 360 days after TCRalphabeta/CD19-depleted stem cell transplant. These receptors were obtained from a female patient under 10 years old who had a stem cell transplant for Fanconi anemia, so the T cells may come from the graft donor.

The table lists this clonotype with many counts. The CDR3 region has the DNA TGTGCCAGCAGCTTAACCGGGTCTTCAGGCACAGATACGCAGTATTTT. Translated, it gives CASSLTGSSGTDTQYF. The rearrangement links TRBV3-1 to TRBJ2-3, with unresolved D. There are 16 residues in the CDR3. Germline values: CDR1 LGHDT, CDR2 YNNKEL (reference sequence). V was pared by 5 bases and J by 1 base, with 16 bases between.

This clonotype was counted at least ten times. This chain links TRBV10-1 with TRBJ2-5; possible D gene TRBD1, 6 bases. Looked up from germline, CDR1 is WNHNN and CDR2 is SYGVQD (reference sequence). V was pared by 5 bases and J by 4 bases, with 14 bases between. The CDR3 runs 14 residues. The CDR3 spells CASSYTGIGETQYF. CDR3 DNA sequence: TGCGCCAGCAGTTATACAGGGATTGGAGAGACCCAGTACTTC.

At least ten counts were recorded for this clonotype. The rearrangement joins TRBV20-1 to TRBJ2-1; no firm D call. V lost 6 bases and J lost 0, with 12 bases in between. Germline CDR1 DFQATT, CDR2 SNEGSKA (reference sequence). This CDR3 spans 14 amino acids. In DNA form, the CDR3 reads TGCAGTGCCTATAGAGTAAGCTCCTACAATGAGCAGTTCTTC. It translates to CSAYRVSSYNEQFF.

The chain couples TRBV28 to TRBJ2-7, with D tentatively TRBD1 (6 bases). V shed 6 bases and J shed 0 bases, with 15 bases lying between them. CDR3 length: 15 amino acids. Germline assignment: CDR1 MDHEN and CDR2 SYDVKM. The CDR3 bases are TGTGCCAGCAGCTACGACAGGAGAAGCTCCTACGAGCAGTACTTC. It encodes CASSYDRRSSYEQYF. Full variable domain (remainder filled in from reference TRBV28 and TRBJ2-7): DVKVTQSSRYLVKRTGEKVFLECVQDMDHENMFWYRQDPGLGLRLIYFSYDVKMKEKGDIPEGYSVSREKKERFSLILESASTNQTSMYLCASSYDRRSSYEQYFGPGTRLTVT.

This clonotype occurred a few times. The rearrangement joins TRBV6-1 to TRBJ2-3; a possible D gene is TRBD1 (6 bases). The length of the CDR3 is 14 residues. Germline V gives CDR1 MNHNS, CDR2 SASEGT. V was clipped by 6 bases and J by 4 bases, with 14 bases between them. CDR3: CASSRGITADTQYF. DNA for the CDR3: TGTGCCAGCAGCAGGGGTATCACAGCAGATACGCAGTATTTT.

This clonotype was seen more than once but under ten times. The rearrangement links TRBV6-2 or TRBV6-3 to TRBJ2-5; perhaps D is TRBD1 or TRBD2 (7 bases each). V lost 6 bases and J 1 base, leaving 15 bases between the germline ends. The germline V gene encodes CDR1 MNHEY and CDR2 SVGEGT. This CDR3 spans 15 amino acids. In DNA, the CDR3 is TGTGCCAGCAGGCAACAGGGGAGGGTCCAAGAGACCCAGTACTTC. It translates to CASRQQGRVQETQYF.

This clonotype was found a few times. J is TRBJ1-2 and V is TRBV4-1; a weak D match, TRBD1 (6 bases). The CDR3 spans 16 residues. Per germline, CDR1 MGHRA and CDR2 YSYEKL. The V end was cut by 1 base, the J end by 8 bases, with 20 bases between. CDR3 amino acids: CASSQAAFSGARGYTF. CDR3 nucleotides: TGCGCCAGCAGCCAAGCGGCTTTCTCAGGGGCTAGAGGCTACACCTTC.

This clonotype occurred many times. The chain couples TRBV9 to TRBJ1-5; no firm D call. Germline V gene sequence: CDR1 SGDLS, CDR2 YYNGEE. The CDR3 totals 15 residues. V was pared by 3 bases and J by 0 bases, with 10 bases between. The CDR3 DNA reads as TGTGCCAGCAGCGCCACAGATCGTAGCAATCAGCCCCAGCATTTT. It translates to CASSATDRSNQPQHF.

This clonotype has a count of ten or more. The chain couples TRBV18 to TRBJ2-7; weak D call: TRBD1 (5 bases). The CDR3 is 16 amino acids. Trimming removed 5 bases at V and 0 bases at J, with 17 bases between. Germline values: CDR1 KGHSH, CDR2 LQKENI. The CDR3 here is CASSTLGQANSYEQYF. CDR3 DNA: TGTGCCAGCTCAACCTTAGGACAAGCCAACTCCTACGAGCAGTACTTC.

There are many counts of this clonotype. V is TRBV20-1 and J is TRBJ1-2; D gene ambiguous. This CDR3 region has 14 residues. Germline lookup yields CDR1 DFQATT and CDR2 SNEGSKA (reference sequence). V lost 5 bases and J lost 3, with 16 bases in between. The CDR3 spells CSARHSARYYGYTF. In DNA form, the CDR3 reads TGCAGTGCTCGTCACAGTGCACGATACTATGGCTACACCTTC.

This clonotype was found a few times. The chain combines TRBV6-5 with TRBJ2-1; 8 bases match TRBD2. The CDR3 is 15 amino acids. V shed 4 bases, J shed 4 bases, and the junction held 6 bases outside the gene matches. Germline V gene lookup returns CDR1 MNHEY and CDR2 SVGAGI. CDR3 in DNA: TGTGCCAGCAGTTCTCGAACGGGGGGGTACAATGAGCAGTTCTTC. The encoded protein is CASSSRTGGYNEQFF.

This clonotype came up many times. The chain is built from TRBV6-2 or TRBV6-3 and TRBJ2-1; D is possibly TRBD1 or TRBD2 (6 bases each). V was shortened by 7 bases and J by 7 bases, with 17 bases between the two germline ends. Germline loops: CDR1 MNHEY, CDR2 SVGEGT. The CDR3 covers 14 residues. CDR3 nucleotide sequence: TGTGCCAGCACCCCGGGGGCCCTATGGAATGAGCAGTTCTTC. Translated, it gives CASTPGALWNEQFF.

The genes are TRBV10-3 and TRBJ2-2; no firm D call. Germline CDR1 is ENHRY and CDR2 is SYGVKD. The CDR3 covers 14 residues. V gave up 8 bases and J gave up 7 bases, with 17 bases separating them. The CDR3 here is CAIRVGSDGGELFF. CDR3 in DNA: TGTGCCATCCGGGTGGGGTCGGATGGCGGGGAGCTGTTTTTT.

This clonotype was found a few times. The V call is TRBV5-1, the J call TRBJ2-1; no reliable D call. The germline V gene encodes CDR1 SGHRS and CDR2 YFSETQ. V was trimmed by 4 bases and J by 6 bases, leaving 14 bases between them. CDR3 size: 14 residues. The chain's CDR3 is CASSPEPGPNEQFF. As DNA, the CDR3 is TGCGCCAGCAGCCCCGAACCAGGTCCCAATGAGCAGTTCTTC.

This chain joins TRBV7-3 and TRBJ2-3; 7 bases map to TRBD2. CDR3 length equals 15 residues. CDR1 is SGHTA and CDR2 is FQGTGA in the germline V gene. Germline trimming cut 1 base from V and 4 bases from J; bases unmatched to any gene: 5. CDR3 bases: TGTGCCAGCAGCTTAAAGCGGGGCCCGGCAGATACGCAGTATTTT. Protein sequence: CASSLKRGPADTQYF.

J is TRBJ1-2 and V is TRBV7-9, with D perhaps TRBD1 (6 bases). This CDR3 has 12 amino acids. Trimming shortened V by 7 bases and J by 4 bases, and 10 bases separated the two germline ends. From germline, CDR1 is SEHNR and CDR2 FQNEAQ (reference sequence). The DNA of the CDR3 is TGTGCCAGCACCTTGGACAGCTATGGCTACACCTTC. It yields the protein CASTLDSYGYTF. Drawing the rest from reference TRBV7-9 and TRBJ1-2, the complete variable domain is DTGVSQNPRHKITKRGQNVTFRCDPISEHNRLYWYRQTLGQGPEFLTYFQNEAQLEKSRLLSDRFSAERPKGSFSTLEIQRTEQGDSAMYLCASTLDSYGYTFGSGTRLTVV.

Ten or more counts support this clonotype. The chain has TRBV11-2 and TRBJ2-5; TRBD2 aligns across 14 bases. This CDR3 comprises 20 residues. Germline loops: CDR1 SGHAT, CDR2 FQNNGV. Germline trimming cut 2 bases from V and 0 bases from J; bases unmatched to any gene: 11. The CDR3 region is CASSLFPRLAGGVYQETQYF. CDR3 nucleotides: TGTGCCAGCAGCTTATTCCCCCGACTAGCGGGAGGGGTGTACCAAGAGACCCAGTACTTC. Combining the CDR3 with reference TRBV11-2 and TRBJ2-5 gives the whole variable domain EAGVAQSPRYKIIEKRQSVAFWCNPISGHATLYWYQQILGQGPKLLIQFQNNGVVDDSQLPKDRFSAERLKGVDSTLKIQPAKLEDSAVYLCASSLFPRLAGGVYQETQYFGPGTRLLVL.